What follows are 27 T cell receptor beta chains derived from one specimen sequenced in a study of post-analysis software for immune sequencing data (dated by TCRdb to 2015 to 2017). The study at large found these results: Significantly higher frequencies in patients than in controls were found for about 5 TRBV segments, including TRBV5-6, TRBV5-1 and TRBV20-1.

The library came from PCR. The sequencing machine was an Illumina HiSeq 2500. To reduce PCR and sequencing biases, unique molecular identifiers were incorporated into the TCR beta cDNA libraries. In-frame beta chains were kept once TCRdb had trimmed the public reads at Q25 with fastp and called clones with MiXCR. Rows are combined by CDR3 protein, so each entry shows the most common genes and DNA. In all, the sample holds roughly 650,000 distinct CDR3 sequences, and more than 50% of those were seen once. The ten largest clones represent approximately 11% of the sample. These receptors have no known antigen. The sequencing input was blood. These receptors were obtained from a girl aged 2-10 years with multiple sclerosis.

The chain employs TRBV20-1 and TRBJ2-7; either TRBD1 or TRBD2 may supply D (5 bases each). The germline V and J ends were trimmed by 6 bases and 7 bases, with 13 bases remaining between them. This CDR3 has 11 amino acids. Looked up from germline, CDR1 is DFQATT and CDR2 is SNEGSKA (reference sequence). In nucleotides, the CDR3 is TGCAGTGCCTTCTACGGGGCAGAGCAGTACTTC. Its protein product is CSAFYGAEQYF.

The chain uses TRBV29-1 and TRBJ1-2, with 9 bases identical to TRBD1. Germline CDR1 is SQVTM and CDR2 is ANQGSEA. The CDR3 runs 13 residues. V was clipped by 4 bases and J by 7 bases; unmatched bases: 7. The CDR3 reads CSVGRGQGAGYTF. Here the CDR3 DNA reads TGCAGCGTTGGGCGGGGACAGGGCGCTGGCTACACCTTC. The entire variable domain, with the rest obtained from reference TRBV29-1 and TRBJ1-2, is as follows: SAVISQKPSRDICQRGTSLTIQCQVDSQVTMMFWYRQQPGQSLTLIATANQGSEATYESGFVIDKFPISRPNLTFSTLTVSNMSPEDSSIYLCSVGRGQGAGYTFGSGTRLTVV.

The V and J genes are TRBV5-4 and TRBJ2-1, with 8 bases fitting TRBD2. Germline V gene data show CDR1 as SGHNT and CDR2 as YYREEE (reference sequence). The trim removed 3 bases at V and 9 bases at J, leaving 17 bases unmatched. The CDR3 extends over 17 amino acids. The CDR3 DNA sequence: TGTGCCAGCAGCTCGATCCTGGGACTAGGAGGTGGCGGTGAGCAGTTCTTC. Translating it yields CASSSILGLGGGGEQFF.

The chain employs TRBV20-1 and TRBJ1-5, with D possibly matching TRBD1 (6 bases). V was pared by 4 bases and J by 3 bases, with 19 bases between. Germline V CDR1 and CDR2: DFQATT, SNEGSKA (reference sequence). This CDR3 contains 16 residues. The CDR3 nucleotides are TGCAGTGCTACCTCCCAGACAGGACCATTCAATCAGCCCCAGCATTTT. It codes for CSATSQTGPFNQPQHF.

The DNA for the CDR3 is TGCAGTGCTAGAGATAGTTTGCGGGATCACAATGAGCAGTTCTTC. As protein: CSARDSLRDHNEQFF. The chain recombines TRBV20-1 with TRBJ2-1, with TRBD2 as a possible D gene (6 bases). Per germline, CDR1 DFQATT and CDR2 SNEGSKA (reference sequence). This CDR3 has 15 amino acids. V was clipped by 0 bases and J by 5 bases, with 14 bases between them.

The V gene is TRBV5-5, the J gene TRBJ1-5, with 9 bases aligning to TRBD1. From germline, CDR1 is SGHKS and CDR2 YYEKEE (reference sequence). The junction had 4 bases not matched to a gene; V was cut back by 2 bases and J by 7 bases. The CDR3 extends over 14 amino acids. CDR3 protein: CASSFWTGEQPQHF. DNA for the CDR3: TGTGCCAGCAGCTTCTGGACAGGGGAACAGCCCCAGCATTTT.

Worth noting for this clonotype: A read error may produce the germline difference seen at one junction end. The chain joins TRBV6-6 to TRBJ2-1; 8 bases are shared with TRBD2. There are 15 residues in the CDR3. The germline gives CDR1 MNHNY, CDR2 SVGAGI (reference sequence). CDR3 coding DNA: TGTGCCAGCAGCTACTCGGAGACGGGAGGGAATGAGCAGTTCTTC. This codes for CASSYSETGGNEQFF.

The chain uses TRBV6-1 and TRBJ1-1; no reliable D call. The germline V gene encodes CDR1 MNHNS and CDR2 SASEGT. V gave up 6 bases and J gave up 0 bases, with 20 bases separating them. The CDR3 covers 17 residues. CDR3 sequence: CASSRRRSPMMNTEAFF. In DNA form, the CDR3 reads TGTGCCAGCAGCCGCAGACGTTCCCCCATGATGAACACTGAAGCTTTCTTT.

The CDR3 coding sequence is TGCAGTGCTAGGTTGGTCCGGGACAGCCCTGGTTCACCCCTCCACTTT. Translating gives CSARLVRDSPGSPLHF. This chain links TRBV20-1 with TRBJ1-6, with 7 bases fitting TRBD1. The ends lost 3 bases at V and 9 bases at J; junction bases unmatched: 14. There are 16 residues in the CDR3. Per the germline V gene, CDR1 is DFQATT and CDR2 is SNEGSKA (reference sequence).

In this sample, this clonotype turned up a few times. The genes are TRBV7-3 and TRBJ2-3; possibly TRBD1 or TRBD2 for D (5 bases each). Germline V gene data show CDR1 as SGHTA and CDR2 as FQGTGA. CDR3 length: 15 residues. Trimming took 1 base from V and 6 from J, leaving 14 bases between them. This CDR3 reads CASSLISGPQDTQYF. The DNA for the CDR3 is TGTGCCAGCAGCTTAATTTCGGGGCCTCAGGATACGCAGTATTTT.

V and J are TRBV6-5 and TRBJ2-1, with TRBD1 identical over 11 bases. This CDR3 has 15 amino acids. J lost 14 bases, V lost 1 base, and 10 bases had no gene match. Per the germline V gene, CDR1 is MNHEY and CDR2 is SVGAGI. Here the CDR3 DNA reads TGTGCCAGCAGTTACTGGACAGGGGGCGATAGTCCTGAGTTCTTC. It encodes CASSYWTGGDSPEFF.

This chain uses TRBV10-3 with TRBJ2-5, with D tentatively TRBD1 or TRBD2 (6 bases each). The CDR3 runs 13 residues. Trimming stripped 10 bases from V and 4 bases from J, with 16 bases between. Germline-derived CDR1 and CDR2 are ENHRY and SYGVKD. CDR3 in amino acids: CATRGQEGETQYF. The CDR3 nucleotides read TGTGCCACCCGGGGGCAGGAGGGAGAGACCCAGTACTTC.

A few counts support this clonotype. The chain recombines TRBV20-1 with TRBJ2-1, with TRBD2 matching over 13 bases. Per germline, CDR1 DFQATT and CDR2 SNEGSKA (reference sequence). The CDR3 length is 18 residues. Losses at the gene ends were 3 bases for V and 2 bases for J; bases not matched to a gene: 10. CDR3 sequence (DNA): TGCAGTGCTAGGGGGCAACTAGCGGGAGGGGATCCCTACAATGAGCAGTTCTTC. Amino acid sequence: CSARGQLAGGDPYNEQFF.

This chain uses TRBV29-1 with TRBJ2-4; a possible D gene is TRBD2 (5 bases). This CDR3 is built from 11 residues. V was shortened by 2 bases and J by 13 bases, with 12 bases between the two germline ends. CDR1 is SQVTM, CDR2 ANQGSEA, per germline. CDR3 DNA: TGCAGCGTTGAATTCGTGGAGGAGCAGTACTTC. Protein product: CSVEFVEEQYF.

This clonotype occurred a few times. CDR3 nucleotide sequence: TGCGCCAGCAGCTCCCGACAGGGATACTATGGCTACACCTTC. This translates into CASSSRQGYYGYTF. The V and J genes are TRBV5-1 and TRBJ1-2; TRBD1 matches 7 bases. The V segment lost 3 bases and the J segment 3 bases; nucleotides outside the gene matches: 5. Germline V gene lookup returns CDR1 SGHRS and CDR2 YFSETQ. The CDR3 runs 14 residues. Based on the CDR3 plus reference TRBV5-1 and TRBJ1-2, the full variable domain is KAGVTQTPRYLIKTRGQQVTLSCSPISGHRSVSWYQQTPGQGLQFLFEYFSETQRNKGNFPGRFSGRQFSNSRSEMNVSTLELGDSALYLCASSSRQGYYGYTFGSGTRLTVV.

The chain recombines TRBV5-1 with TRBJ2-7; maybe TRBD2 (6 bases). Trimming removed 0 bases from V and 9 bases from J, with 16 bases in between. CDR3 size: 14 residues. Germline lookup yields CDR1 SGHRS and CDR2 YFSETQ. For the CDR3, the DNA is TGCGCCAGCAGCTTGGCCAATGGGGGAGGCGGGCAGTACTTC. Its protein product is CASSLANGGGGQYF.

This rearrangement joins TRBV5-1 to TRBJ2-2, with TRBD1 matching 7 bases. Unmatched junction bases numbered 9, after V lost 1 base and J lost 6 bases. This CDR3 is 16 amino acids long. Germline lookup yields CDR1 SGHRS and CDR2 YFSETQ. CDR3 in DNA: TGCGCCAGCAGCTTGAGGGACAGCCCCGACCCCGGGGAGCTGTTTTTT. Its translation: CASSLRDSPDPGELFF.

In its sample, this clonotype was seen a few times. The chain combines TRBV2 with TRBJ2-7, with 14 nucleotides matching TRBD2. V was clipped by 4 bases and J by 6 bases; unmatched bases: 2. Germline loops: CDR1 SNHLY, CDR2 FYNNEI. This CDR3 contains 14 residues. The CDR3 loop reads CASSAGTSGSEQYF. CDR3 bases: TGTGCCAGCAGTGCCGGGACTAGCGGGAGCGAGCAGTACTTC. The complete variable domain, with remaining parts taken from reference TRBV2 and TRBJ2-7, reads EPEVTQTPSHQVTQMGQEVILRCVPISNHLYFYWYRQILGQKVEFLVSFYNNEISEKSEIFDDQFSVERPDGSNFTLKIRSTKLEDSAMYFCASSAGTSGSEQYFGPGTRLTVT.

The chain is built from TRBV11-2 and TRBJ1-1; 9 positions match TRBD1. This CDR3 is built from 15 residues. Unmatched junction bases numbered 12, after V lost 9 bases and J lost 4 bases. CDR1 SGHAT and CDR2 FQNNGV come from the germline V gene. The CDR3 reads CASLEVGQGTTEAFF. The CDR3 region has the DNA TGTGCCAGTCTCGAAGTTGGACAGGGGACCACTGAAGCTTTCTTT.

The V and J genes are TRBV5-1 and TRBJ1-1; the D gene is possibly TRBD1 (5 bases). V gave up 5 bases and J gave up 4 bases, with 15 bases separating them. CDR3 length: 14 amino acids. Per the germline V gene, CDR1 is SGHRS and CDR2 is YFSETQ. The CDR3 sequence: CASRERQGSTEAFF. The CDR3 bases are TGCGCCAGCAGGGAGAGGCAGGGAAGCACTGAAGCTTTCTTT.

The V gene is TRBV29-1, the J gene TRBJ2-1, with 10 bases fitting TRBD2. V lost 7 bases, J lost 10 bases, and 13 bases stayed unmatched. Germline V gene sequence: CDR1 SQVTM, CDR2 ANQGSEA. CDR3 length equals 14 residues. CDR3 coding DNA: TGCAGCGGGAGACTAGCGGGTGCATCTGGGGAGCAGTTCTTC. Its translation: CSGRLAGASGEQFF.

The chain joins TRBV20-1 to TRBJ1-5; D is undetermined. The V gene's germline CDR1 is DFQATT and CDR2 SNEGSKA (reference sequence). V was pared by 1 base and J by 0 bases, with 10 bases between. The CDR3 runs to 15 residues. CDR3 sequence: CSARGTGYSNQPQHF. In nucleotides, the CDR3 is TGCAGTGCTAGAGGAACCGGGTATAGCAATCAGCCCCAGCATTTT.

This chain connects TRBV15 to TRBJ1-4; TRBD1 might be the D (5 bases). V lost 2 bases and J lost 8, with 15 bases in between. The CDR3 loop spans 15 amino acids. Looked up from germline, CDR1 is LNHNV and CDR2 is YYDKDF (reference sequence). The CDR3 DNA is TGTGCCACCAGCAGACCCGGGACGGAGAGAGAAAAACTGTTTTTT. Its protein is CATSRPGTEREKLFF.

The chain uses TRBV7-2 and TRBJ1-1, with a weak D call TRBD1 (5 bases). The CDR3 totals 15 residues. Germline V gives CDR1 SGHTA, CDR2 FQGNSA. V lost 5 bases and J lost 5, with 18 bases in between. CDR3 sequence reads: CASSLSLLQGTEAFF. Written as DNA, the CDR3 is TGTGCCAGCAGCCTATCACTTCTCCAGGGAACTGAAGCTTTCTTT.

There are a few counts of this clonotype. The gene calls are TRBV20-1 and TRBJ2-3, with TRBD2 identical over 10 bases. Germline assignment: CDR1 DFQATT and CDR2 SNEGSKA (reference sequence). Trimming at V came to 4 bases and at J to 4 bases, leaving 2 bases not matched to a gene. The CDR3 runs 13 residues. CDR3 protein: CSAISGGADTQYF. CDR3 DNA sequence: TGCAGTGCTATCAGCGGGGGGGCAGATACGCAGTATTTT.

This clonotype was detected a few times. V is TRBV20-1 and J is TRBJ1-6; D is perhaps TRBD1 (6 bases). The CDR3 sequence is 15 residues long. Germline V gene data show CDR1 as DFQATT and CDR2 as SNEGSKA (reference sequence). Trimming removed 0 bases at V and 10 bases at J, with 16 bases between. The CDR3 DNA sequence: TGCAGTGCTAGAGATCGAGAGACAGGCGGCTCACCCCTCCACTTT. Protein sequence: CSARDRETGGSPLHF.

V is TRBV5-1 and J is TRBJ1-4; 8 bases fit TRBD1. The junction had 16 bases not matched to a gene; V was cut back by 4 bases and J by 8 bases. Germline V gene sequence: CDR1 SGHRS, CDR2 YFSETQ. This CDR3 has 17 residues. The CDR3 region is CASSLGTGPPGGEKLFF. The CDR3 DNA sequence: TGCGCCAGCAGCCTCGGGACAGGACCTCCGGGCGGGGAAAAACTGTTTTTT.